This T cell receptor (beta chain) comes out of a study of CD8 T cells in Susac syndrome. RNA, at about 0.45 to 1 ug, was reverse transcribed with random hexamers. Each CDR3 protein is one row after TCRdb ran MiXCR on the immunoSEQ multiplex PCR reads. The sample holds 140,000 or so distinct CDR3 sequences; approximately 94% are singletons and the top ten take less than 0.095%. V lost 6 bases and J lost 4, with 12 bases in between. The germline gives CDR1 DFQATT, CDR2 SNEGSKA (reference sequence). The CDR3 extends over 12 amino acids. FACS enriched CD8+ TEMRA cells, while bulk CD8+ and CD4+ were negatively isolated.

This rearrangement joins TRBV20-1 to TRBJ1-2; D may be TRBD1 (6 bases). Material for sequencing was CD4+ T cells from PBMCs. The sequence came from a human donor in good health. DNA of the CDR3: TGCAGTGCCGGAGGACAGCTCTATGGCTACACCTTC. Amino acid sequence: CSAGGQLYGYTF.